This TCR beta chain came from a study of lymphopenia after photon versus proton radiotherapy. Clones were read by immunoSEQ multiplex PCR, and TCRdb kept only the in-frame ones, dropping some. The sample consists of some 170,000 clones, around nine tenths of them appearing once. This CDR3 is built from 15 residues. Germline V lookup: CDR1 SGDLS, CDR2 YYNGEE. V dropped 1 base and J dropped 0 bases, with 9 bases sitting between them. The clonotype was recovered from a man in his fifties with gastric cancer. The chain uses TRBV9 and TRBJ2-3; no clear D. The source material was peripheral blood, sampled from a patient treated with photon-based radiotherapy. The CDR3 region has the DNA TGTGCCAGCAGCGTATACTTCACTAGCACAGATACGCAGTATTTT. Translation gives CASSVYFTSTDTQYF.